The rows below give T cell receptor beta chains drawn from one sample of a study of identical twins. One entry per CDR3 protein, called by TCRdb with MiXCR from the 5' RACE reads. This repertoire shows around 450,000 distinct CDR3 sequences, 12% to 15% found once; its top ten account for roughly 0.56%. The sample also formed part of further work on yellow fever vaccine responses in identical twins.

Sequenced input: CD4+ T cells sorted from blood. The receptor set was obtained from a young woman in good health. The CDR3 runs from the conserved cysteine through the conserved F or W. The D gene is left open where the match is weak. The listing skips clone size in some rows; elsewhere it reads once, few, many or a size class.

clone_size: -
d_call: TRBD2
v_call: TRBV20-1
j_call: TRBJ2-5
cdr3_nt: TGCAGTGCTAGCGTACTAGCGGGACTTCAAGAGACCCAGTACTTC
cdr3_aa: CSASVLAGLQETQYF

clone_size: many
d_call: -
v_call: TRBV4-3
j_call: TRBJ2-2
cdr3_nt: TGCGCCAGCAGCCAAGAGGTGACAAGCGGGGAGCTGTTTTTT
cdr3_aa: CASSQEVTSGELFF

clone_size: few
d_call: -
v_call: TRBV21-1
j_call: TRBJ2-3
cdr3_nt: TGTGCCAGCAGCAAAGGGGGACAGGTTTGCACAGATACGCAGTATTTT
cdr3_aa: CASSKGGQVCTDTQYF

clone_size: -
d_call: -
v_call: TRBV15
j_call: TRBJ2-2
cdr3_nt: TGTGCCACCAGCAGAGGTTCGACAGTTAACACCGGGGAGCTGTTTTTT
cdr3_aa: CATSRGSTVNTGELFF

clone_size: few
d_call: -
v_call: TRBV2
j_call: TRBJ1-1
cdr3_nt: TGTGCCAGCAGTGGGACCACGGTATACCTCACTGAAGCTTTCTTT
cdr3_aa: CASSGTTVYLTEAFF

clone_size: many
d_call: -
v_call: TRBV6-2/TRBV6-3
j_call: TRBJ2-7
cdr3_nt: TGTGCCAGCAGTTACTCTCGCAACGAGCAGTACTTC
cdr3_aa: CASSYSRNEQYF

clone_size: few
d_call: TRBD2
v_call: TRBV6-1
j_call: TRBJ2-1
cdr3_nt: TGTGCCAGCACCCGGGGGGGGGGTGACCTCTCCTACAATGAGCAGTTCTTC
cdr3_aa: CASTRGGGDLSYNEQFF

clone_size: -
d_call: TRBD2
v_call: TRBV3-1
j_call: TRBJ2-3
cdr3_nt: TGTGCCAGCAGCCCCGGGACTACTTACACAGATACGCAGTATTTT
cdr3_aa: CASSPGTTYTDTQYF

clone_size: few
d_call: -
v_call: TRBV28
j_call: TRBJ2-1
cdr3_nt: TGTGCCAGCAGTTTATTACAGGGAGGCAATGAGCAGTTCTTC
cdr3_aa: CASSLLQGGNEQFF

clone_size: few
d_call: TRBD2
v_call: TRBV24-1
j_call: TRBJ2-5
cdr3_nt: TGTGCCACCAGTGATTCGTTAGCGGGACCGCAAGAGACCCAGTACTTC
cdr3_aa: CATSDSLAGPQETQYF

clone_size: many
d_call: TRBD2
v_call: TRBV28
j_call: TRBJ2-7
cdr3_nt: TGTGCCAGCAGTTCCGGGACTAGCGGCACCTACGAGCAGTACTTC
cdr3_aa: CASSSGTSGTYEQYF

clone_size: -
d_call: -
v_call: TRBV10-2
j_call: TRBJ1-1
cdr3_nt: TGCGCCAGCAGTGTTCATGAGAACACTGAAGCTTTCTTT
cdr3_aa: CASSVHENTEAFF

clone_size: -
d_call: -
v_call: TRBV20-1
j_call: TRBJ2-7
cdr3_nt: TGCAGTGCTAGCAACTCCAGGGTAGAGGGTCCTGTTGTGTTC
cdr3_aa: CSASNSRVEGPVVF

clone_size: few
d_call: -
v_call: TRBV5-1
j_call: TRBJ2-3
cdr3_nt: TGCGCCAGCTCCAACTCCACAGATACGCAGTATTTT
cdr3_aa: CASSNSTDTQYF

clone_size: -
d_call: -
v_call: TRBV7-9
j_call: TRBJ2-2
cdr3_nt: TGTGCCAGCGGCTCTCGGCGGAACACCGGGGAGCTGTTTTTT
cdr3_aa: CASGSRRNTGELFF

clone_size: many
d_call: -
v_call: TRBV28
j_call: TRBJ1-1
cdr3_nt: TGTGCCAGCAGTCCGTCCGGTAAGGGCGGAACTGAAGCTTTCTTT
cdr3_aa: CASSPSGKGGTEAFF

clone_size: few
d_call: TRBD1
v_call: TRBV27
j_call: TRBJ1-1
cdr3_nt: TGTGCCAGCAGTCCCCGGACAGGGAGAGAGGTCACTGAAGCTTTCTTT
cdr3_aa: CASSPRTGREVTEAFF

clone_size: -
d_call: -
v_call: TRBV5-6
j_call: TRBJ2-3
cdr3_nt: TGTGCCAGCAGCTCTATGAGCACAGATACGCAGTATTTT
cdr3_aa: CASSSMSTDTQYF

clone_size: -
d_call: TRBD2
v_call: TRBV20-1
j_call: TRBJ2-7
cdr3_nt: TGCAGTGCTAGTTTGGTAGCGGGACCCTACGAGCAGTACTTC
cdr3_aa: CSASLVAGPYEQYF

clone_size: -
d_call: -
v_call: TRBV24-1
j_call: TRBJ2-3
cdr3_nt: TGTGCCACCAGTGGCCCCAGGACTGAAAGCACAGATACGCAGTATTTT
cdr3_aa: CATSGPRTESTDTQYF

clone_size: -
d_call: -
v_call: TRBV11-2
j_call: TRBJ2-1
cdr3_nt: TGTGCCAGCAGCCTCTATTCCGGGACGGAGTACAATGAGCAGTTCTTC
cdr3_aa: CASSLYSGTEYNEQFF

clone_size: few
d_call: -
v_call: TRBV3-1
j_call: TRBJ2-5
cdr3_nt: TGTGCCAGCAGCCTCTTTGGAGGGAATGTTAGAGAGACCCAGTACTTC
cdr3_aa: CASSLFGGNVRETQYF

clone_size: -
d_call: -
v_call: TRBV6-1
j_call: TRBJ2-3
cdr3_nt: TGTGCCAGCAGCGCTCGTGGCACAGATACGCAGTATTTT
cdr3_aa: CASSARGTDTQYF

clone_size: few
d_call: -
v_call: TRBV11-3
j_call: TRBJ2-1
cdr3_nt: TGTGCCAGCAGCTCATTCCTGACCAATGAGCAGTTCTTC
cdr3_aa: CASSSFLTNEQFF

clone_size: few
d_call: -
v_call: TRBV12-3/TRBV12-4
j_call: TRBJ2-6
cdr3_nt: TGTGCCAGCAGTTTCGAAGTGTCACTCTCTGGGGCCAACGTCCTGACTTTC
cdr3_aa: CASSFEVSLSGANVLTF

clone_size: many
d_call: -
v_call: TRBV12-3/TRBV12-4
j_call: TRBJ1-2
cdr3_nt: TGTGCCAGCAGTTTTGGGGGTTATGGCTACACCTTC
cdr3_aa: CASSFGGYGYTF

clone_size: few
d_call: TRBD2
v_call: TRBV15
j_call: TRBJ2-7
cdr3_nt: TGTGCCACCATGCAAACTAGCGGGGGGGACGGACCCCACTACGAGCAGTACTTC
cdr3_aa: CATMQTSGGDGPHYEQYF

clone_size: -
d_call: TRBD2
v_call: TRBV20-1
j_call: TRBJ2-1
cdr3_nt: TGCAGTGCTCCAGGACTAGCGGGAAGGGATGAGCAGTTCTTC
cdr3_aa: CSAPGLAGRDEQFF

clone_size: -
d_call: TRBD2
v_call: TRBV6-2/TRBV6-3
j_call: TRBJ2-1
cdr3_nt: TGTGCCGCTGGACTAGAGAACAATGAGCAGTTCTTC
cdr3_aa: CAAGLENNEQFF

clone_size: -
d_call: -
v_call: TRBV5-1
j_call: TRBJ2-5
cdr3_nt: TGCGCCAGCAGCTTGGAAGACACACAAGAGACCCAGTACTTC
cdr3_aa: CASSLEDTQETQYF

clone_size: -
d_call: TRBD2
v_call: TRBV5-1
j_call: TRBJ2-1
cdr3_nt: TGCGCCAGCAGCCCGCGCACTAGCGGGAGGTCGAATGAGCAGTTCTTC
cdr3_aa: CASSPRTSGRSNEQFF

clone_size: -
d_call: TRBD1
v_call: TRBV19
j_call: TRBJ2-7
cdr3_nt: TGTGCCAGTAGTCCCCGACAGGGCGGAATCCACGAGCAGTACTTC
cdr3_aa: CASSPRQGGIHEQYF

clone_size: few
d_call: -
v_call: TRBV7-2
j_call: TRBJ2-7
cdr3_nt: TGTGCCAGCGGAGGGGGCGGGGGGAACAGAGACGAGCAGTACTTC
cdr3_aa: CASGGGGGNRDEQYF

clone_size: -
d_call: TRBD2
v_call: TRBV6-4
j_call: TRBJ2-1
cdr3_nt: TGTGCCAGCAGTGACCGGGCGGGGCTGGGGACTAGCGGGAGGCATGAGCAGTTCTTC
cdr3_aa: CASSDRAGLGTSGRHEQFF

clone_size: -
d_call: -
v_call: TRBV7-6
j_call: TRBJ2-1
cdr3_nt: TGTGCCAGCAGCATAAGACTAGACACTGAGCAGTTCTTC
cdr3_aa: CASSIRLDTEQFF

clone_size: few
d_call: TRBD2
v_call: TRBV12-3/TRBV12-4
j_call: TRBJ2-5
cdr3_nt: TGTGCCAGCAGAATAACGGGAGGTCAAGAGACCCAGTACTTC
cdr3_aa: CASRITGGQETQYF

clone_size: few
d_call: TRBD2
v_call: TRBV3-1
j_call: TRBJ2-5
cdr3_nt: TGTGCCAGCAGCCTCGTAGCCGGGACTAAAATTCAAGAGACCCAGTACTTC
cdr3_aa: CASSLVAGTKIQETQYF